These T cell receptor beta chains were read from a single sample in a study of blood T cell repertoires in COVID-19. Clones were read by immunoSEQ multiplex PCR, and TCRdb kept only the in-frame ones, dropping some. The data contain hundreds of thousands of clones, roughly 90% of them singletons. Material for sequencing was PBMCs or T cells enriched from blood (not recorded which). The receptors were gathered from a woman in her twenties or thirties with acute COVID-19. Each CDR3 is given with its conserved first and last residue.

V gene,J gene,CDR3 protein
TRBV5-1,TRBJ2-1,CASSWGTGALGEQFF
TRBV2,TRBJ2-2,CASGGHLLNTGELFF
TRBV28,TRBJ2-1,CASSYRTSGGLTIVYNEQFF
TRBV30,TRBJ1-1,CAWSVGLNTEAFF
TRBV29-1,TRBJ1-5,CSAGEGQNSNQPQHF
TRBV7-9,TRBJ1-4,CASSAPTGYANEKLFF
TRBV19,TRBJ1-1,CASSFIQGALRKRMAFF
TRBV5-1,TRBJ2-5,CAGGVTAGETQYF
TRBV20-1,TRBJ2-3,CSASGPNDRGLGPNTQYF
TRBV2,TRBJ1-1,CASSEGEIQGNTEAFF
TRBV24-1,TRBJ2-7,CATSQGSAYEQYF
TRBV6-6,TRBJ1-2,CASSSSGDYGYTF
TRBV5-6,TRBJ2-3,CASSLGGRPSTDTQYF
TRBV4-3,TRBJ2-2,CASSPTDRGNTGELFF
TRBV27,TRBJ2-3,CASSSLKLESTDTQYF
TRBV6-5,TRBJ2-7,CASRANRDYRYEQYF
TRBV6-4,TRBJ2-1,CASSLQGEQFF
TRBV7-9,TRBJ1-1,CASSFQGYGSEAFF
TRBV18,TRBJ1-4,CASSPPEPGQGAKELFF
TRBV4-3,TRBJ1-1,CASSQDSKNTEAFF
TRBV5-5,TRBJ2-3,CASMGTSFGDTQYF
TRBV11-2,TRBJ1-1,CASSLRTGVGTEAFF
TRBV3-1/TRBV3-2,TRBJ1-5,CASSLGQGYQPQHF
TRBV11-2,TRBJ1-1,CASRISGMVTEAFF
TRBV5-1,TRBJ1-6,CASSLGQPNSPLHF
TRBV3-1/TRBV3-2,TRBJ2-5,CASSPQGPLETQYF
TRBV7-9,TRBJ1-1,CASSPYGPGTEAFF
TRBV6-2/TRBV6-3,TRBJ1-2,CASSYSTGGDGYTF
TRBV2,TRBJ1-4,CASKRSATNEKLFF
TRBV7-8,TRBJ1-5,CASSLQGVPNQPQHF
TRBV11-2,TRBJ1-1,CASSSNFNTEAFF
TRBV12-3/TRBV12-4,TRBJ1-2,CASSSPGEGGYTF
TRBV4-2,TRBJ2-5,CASSQYPGQGRETQYF
TRBV10-3,TRBJ2-2,CAITGGPTGELFF
TRBV5-1,TRBJ2-7,CASSLQGAGYYEQYF